Below, 22 T cell receptor beta chains from the same sample are listed, as sequenced in a study of cytotoxic CD8 clonotypes in ibrutinib-treated CLL. Sequencing was performed with immunoSEQ multiplex PCR; in TCRdb, only in-frame clones are kept and a portion is missing. The sample has tens of thousands of clones, nearly 70% seen once. The sample consisted of PBMCs, taken at disease progression, from a patient treated with ibrutinib. Receptors were obtained from a human donor with chronic lymphocytic leukemia.

The chain joins TRBV15 to TRBJ2-1, with D tentatively TRBD1 (6 bases). The CDR3 covers 13 residues. Per germline, CDR1 LNHNV and CDR2 YYDKDF (reference sequence). Trimming pared 5 bases from V and 4 bases from J, leaving 9 bases between. The CDR3 region has the DNA TGTGCCACCAGCTCAGGGGAATACAATGAGCAGTTCTTC. Its translation: CATSSGEYNEQFF. Using reference TRBV15 and TRBJ2-1 for the parts outside the CDR3, the full variable domain is DAMVIQNPRYQVTQFGKPVTLSCSQTLNHNVMYWYQQKSSQAPKLLFHYYDKDFNNEADTPDNFQSRRPNTSFCFLDIRSPGLGDTAMYLCATSSGEYNEQFFGPGTRLTVL.

The CDR3 protein is CASSLPAATEAFF. CDR3 sequence (DNA): TGCGCCAGCAGCCTTCCCGCGGCCACTGAAGCTTTCTTT. The genes are TRBV4-1 and TRBJ1-1; D is undetermined. V shed 4 bases and J shed 4 bases, with 10 bases lying between them. CDR3 length: 13 residues. CDR1 MGHRA and CDR2 YSYEKL come from the germline V gene.

V usage is TRBV7-2 and J usage is TRBJ1-2, with D possibly matching TRBD1 (6 bases). Germline CDR1 SGHTA, CDR2 FQGNSA. The V end lost 6 bases, the J end lost 7 bases, and 12 bases lay between the germline ends. The CDR3 consists of 12 residues. The CDR3 reads CASRQGRFGYTF. CDR3 DNA sequence: TGTGCCAGCAGACAGGGAAGGTTTGGCTACACCTTC. The full variable domain, with the rest looked up from reference TRBV7-2 and TRBJ1-2, is GAGVSQSPSNKVTEKGKDVELRCDPISGHTALYWYRQSLGQGLEFLIYFQGNSAPDKSGLPSDRFSAERTGGSVSTLTIQRTQQEDSAVYLCASRQGRFGYTFGSGTRLTVV.

The rearrangement joins TRBV5-1 to TRBJ2-7; D is possibly TRBD1 or TRBD2 (7 bases each). CDR3 length: 14 residues. The germline CDR1 and CDR2 sequences are SGHRS and YFSETQ. Trimming pared 4 bases from V and 6 bases from J, leaving 17 bases between. Here the CDR3 reads CASSPEGGGGEQYF. The CDR3 bases are TGCGCCAGCAGCCCGGAGGGAGGGGGCGGCGAGCAGTACTTC.

In this sample, this clone turned up once. The chain couples TRBV6-1 to TRBJ1-3; D gene uncertain. CDR3 length equals 13 residues. Trimming shortened V by 6 bases and J by 0 bases, and 6 bases separated the two germline ends. Germline CDR1 is MNHNS and CDR2 is SASEGT. CDR3 amino acids: CASSLISGNTIYF. CDR3 DNA: TGTGCCAGCAGCCTCATCTCTGGAAACACCATATATTTT.

In the case of this clone: At the DNA level, this CDR3 is encoded by other sequences in the same sample as well. V usage is TRBV5-1 and J usage is TRBJ2-7, with D maybe TRBD1 (6 bases). Germline V gene sequence: CDR1 SGHRS, CDR2 YFSETQ. The CDR3 contains 13 residues. Trimming pared 4 bases from V and 1 base from J, leaving 9 bases between. CDR3 sequence: CASSLGQSYEQYF. The CDR3 DNA is TGCGCCAGCAGCCTTGGACAGTCCTACGAGCAGTACTTC.

This chain joins TRBV7-7 and TRBJ2-2; D is unresolved. Trimming took off 1 base at V and 5 bases at J, with 5 bases between the two ends. The CDR3 has 13 residues. In germline, CDR1 is SSHAT, CDR2 FNYEAQ (reference sequence). CDR3 DNA sequence: TGTGCCAGCAGCTTAGACGTAACCGGGGAGCTGTTTTTT. Protein product: CASSLDVTGELFF.

J is TRBJ1-2 and V is TRBV28; 11 positions match TRBD1. CDR3 size: 14 residues. V lost 5 bases, J lost 5 bases, and 4 bases stayed unmatched. Looked up from germline, CDR1 is MDHEN and CDR2 is SYDVKM. The DNA for the CDR3 is TGTGCCAGCAGTCCGGGACAGGGGGTGTATGGCTACACCTTC. Its protein product is CASSPGQGVYGYTF.

CDR3 loop: CASRPLQGARTEAFF. CDR3 DNA: TGTGCCAGCAGACCCCTTCAGGGGGCGCGCACTGAAGCTTTCTTT. The chain combines TRBV6-5 with TRBJ1-1; 8 bases are a match to TRBD1. With 6 bases clipped from V and 4 bases from J, the junction kept 10 bases outside the gene matches. There are 15 residues in the CDR3. CDR1 is MNHEY and CDR2 is SVGAGI in the germline V gene.

The chain has TRBV11-2 and TRBJ2-5; D is undetermined. V dropped 4 bases and J dropped 5 bases, with 11 bases sitting between them. Germline loops: CDR1 SGHAT, CDR2 FQNNGV. There are 13 residues in the CDR3. CDR3 in DNA: TGTGCCAGCAGCTCCGTCTCTTGGGAGACCCAGTACTTC. It yields the protein CASSSVSWETQYF.

The chain recombines TRBV13 with TRBJ2-2; D assignment may be TRBD1 or TRBD2 (5 bases each). This CDR3 spans 15 amino acids. With 6 bases removed from V and 0 bases from J, the gap between germline ends came to 11 bases. Germline lookup yields CDR1 PRHDT and CDR2 FYEKMQ (reference sequence). CDR3 nucleotide sequence: TGTGCCAGCAGAGTGGGACGGACGAACACCGGGGAGCTGTTTTTT. Translating gives CASRVGRTNTGELFF.

V usage is TRBV15 and J usage is TRBJ1-2; D not certain. The CDR3 has 14 amino acids. CDR1 LNHNV and CDR2 YYDKDF come from the germline V gene (reference sequence). Trimming removed 2 bases from V and 8 bases from J, with 15 bases in between. CDR3 sequence (DNA): TGTGCCACCAGCAGAAACCGTGGGGTTGAGGGCTACACCTTC. This gives the protein CATSRNRGVEGYTF.

This clone was picked up a small number of times. The V gene is TRBV6-5, the J gene TRBJ2-7, with 7 bases lining up with TRBD1. V lost 5 bases and J lost 3; bases outside the gene matches: 7. This CDR3 comprises 14 residues. Germline V lookup: CDR1 MNHEY, CDR2 SVGAGI. DNA for the CDR3: TGTGCCAGCAGTCCGGGACAGATTGACTACGAGCAGTACTTC. Translated: CASSPGQIDYEQYF.

The CDR3 here is CAISVEPYNEQFF. CDR3 DNA sequence: TGTGCCATCAGTGTGGAACCATACAATGAGCAGTTCTTC. The chain uses TRBV10-3 and TRBJ2-1; D gene uncertain. Germline loops: CDR1 ENHRY, CDR2 SYGVKD. The CDR3 has 13 residues. V shed 4 bases and J shed 4 bases, with 8 bases lying between them.

This chain connects TRBV25-1 to TRBJ2-5; D tentatively reads TRBD1 or TRBD2 (6 bases each). Germline V gene lookup returns CDR1 MGHDK and CDR2 SYGVNS. V was trimmed by 3 bases and J by 1 base, leaving 12 bases between them. This CDR3 is built from 15 residues. CDR3: CASSDPRGLQETQYF. The CDR3 DNA is TGTGCCAGCAGTGATCCCCGGGGGCTCCAAGAGACCCAGTACTTC.

The chain has TRBV29-1 and TRBJ1-1, with 7 nucleotides matching TRBD1. The CDR3 loop spans 12 amino acids. CDR1 SQVTM and CDR2 ANQGSEA come from the germline V gene. J gave up 7 bases and V 4 bases, and 6 bases lay outside the gene matches. CDR3 in DNA: TGCAGCGTTGGGACAGGTAAAAATGAAGCTTTCTTT. It encodes CSVGTGKNEAFF.

In this sample, this clone turned up a few times. This rearrangement joins TRBV2 to TRBJ2-4; D ambiguous. Germline values: CDR1 SNHLY, CDR2 FYNNEI. Trimming cost V 3 bases and J 0 bases, with 15 bases left between them. The CDR3 length is 17 residues. Here the CDR3 reads CASSEIAALLAKNIQYF. For the CDR3, the DNA is TGTGCCAGCAGTGAGATTGCGGCATTACTAGCCAAAAACATTCAGTACTTC.

This chain links TRBV7-9 with TRBJ1-6; D not certain. Between the trimmed V and J ends, which lost 5 bases and 8 bases, there was a span of 16 bases. The CDR3 loop spans 15 amino acids. CDR1 is SEHNR, CDR2 FQNEAQ, per germline (reference sequence). DNA of the CDR3: TGTGCCAGCAGCCCCCCCCGGGAAGAACATTCACCCCTCCACTTT. Protein product: CASSPPREEHSPLHF.

The rearrangement uses TRBV5-4 and TRBJ2-7; 7 positions match TRBD1. Germline trimming cut 0 bases from V and 2 bases from J; bases unmatched to any gene: 5. The CDR3 extends over 15 amino acids. Per the germline V gene, CDR1 is SGHNT and CDR2 is YYREEE (reference sequence). CDR3 residues: CASSLGGQSPYEQYF. The CDR3 DNA sequence: TGTGCCAGCAGCTTGGGGGGACAGAGCCCCTACGAGCAGTACTTC.

This chain joins TRBV6-5 and TRBJ1-2, with D tentatively TRBD1 (5 bases). CDR1 and CDR2 from the germline V gene are MNHEY and SVGAGI. Trimming took 6 bases from V and 3 from J, leaving 11 bases between them. This CDR3 has 13 amino acids. The CDR3: CASRVRADYGYTF. CDR3 bases: TGTGCCAGCAGGGTCAGGGCCGACTATGGCTACACCTTC.

The rearrangement uses TRBV18 and TRBJ1-6; D perhaps matches TRBD1 (6 bases). Trimming left V 2 bases short and J 13 bases short, with 18 bases between. Germline CDR1 and CDR2: KGHSH and LQKENI. CDR3 size: 15 residues. The CDR3 protein is CASSPGGPRGGPLHF. CDR3 DNA: TGTGCCAGCTCACCAGGGGGGCCCCGGGGGGGGCCCCTCCACTTT.

The J gene is TRBJ1-1, the V gene TRBV19; D is unresolved. Trimming left V 8 bases short and J 8 bases short, with 12 bases between. In germline, CDR1 is LNHDA, CDR2 SQIVND (reference sequence). The CDR3 extends over 11 amino acids. CDR3 amino acids: CASFWGLEAFF. The CDR3 DNA reads TGTGCCAGTTTCTGGGGTTTGGAAGCTTTCTTT.